These 16 T cell receptor beta chains came from one sample sequenced in a study of T-cell reconstitution after alpha-beta-depleted transplantation in children. As it was prepared, the TCRbeta library received unique molecular identifiers. TCRdb reprocessed the PCR reads with MiXCR, giving one entry per CDR3 protein. Of around 700,000 distinct CDR3 sequences listed, about an eighth are singletons. This specimen consisted of PBMCs, obtained before TCRalphabeta/CD19-depleted stem cell transplant. These receptors were collected from a girl under 10 years old with congenital amegakaryocytic thrombocytopenia, due to receive a stem cell transplant.

This clonotype was seen at least ten times. The V call is TRBV28, the J call TRBJ2-7; D not resolved. V lost 5 bases and J 12 bases, leaving 14 bases between the germline ends. The CDR3 has 11 amino acids. Germline-derived CDR1 and CDR2 are MDHEN and SYDVKM. The CDR3 coding sequence is TGTGCCAGCAGTAGAAGGACGGAAGTGTACTTC. It translates to CASSRRTEVYF.

The table lists this clonotype with a few counts. The chain couples TRBV12-3 or TRBV12-4 to TRBJ2-2; the D is unclear. The V end lost 6 bases, the J end lost 0 bases, and 8 bases lay between the germline ends. This CDR3 is 14 amino acids long. CDR3 DNA sequence: TGTGCCAGCAGAAGCATCCCGAACACCGGGGAGCTGTTTTTT. Encoded protein: CASRSIPNTGELFF.

The gene calls are TRBV4-1 and TRBJ2-1; D assignment may be TRBD1 or TRBD2 (5 bases each). This CDR3 comprises 17 residues. The V end lost 4 bases, the J end lost 4 bases, and 20 bases lay between the germline ends. CDR1 MGHRA and CDR2 YSYEKL come from the germline V gene. CDR3 sequence reads: CASSPQAAGATYNEQFF. CDR3 bases: TGCGCCAGCAGCCCACAGGCAGCCGGGGCGACATACAATGAGCAGTTCTTC.

Concerning this clonotype: Compared with germline, one end of the junction differs, possibly owing to a read error. The genes are TRBV20-1 and TRBJ2-1; 8 bases match TRBD2. CDR3 size: 16 residues. In germline, CDR1 is DFQATT, CDR2 SNEGSKA (reference sequence). CDR3: CSARVGTGGPYNEQFF. DNA of the CDR3: TGCAGTGCCAGAGTGGGAACGGGAGGGCCGTACAATGAGCAGTTCTTC.

The CDR3 bases are TGCGCCAGCCAGGACCGTGGAAACCCCTACGAGCAGTACTTC. It codes for CASQDRGNPYEQYF. This sequence joins TRBV5-1 and TRBJ2-7; D is uncertain. V was trimmed by 7 bases and J by 2 bases, leaving 16 bases between them. Germline V CDR1 and CDR2: SGHRS, YFSETQ. The CDR3 is 14 amino acids.

The chain links TRBV5-1 to TRBJ2-7; TRBD2 is a possible D gene (5 bases). Germline V gene lookup returns CDR1 SGHRS and CDR2 YFSETQ. This CDR3 region has 15 residues. Trimming shortened V by 7 bases and J by 4 bases, and 21 bases separated the two germline ends. CDR3 coding DNA: TGCGCCAGCTTATGGGTTTCGCGGGTCCGGTACGAGCAGTACTTC. Translated: CASLWVSRVRYEQYF. Drawing the rest from reference TRBV5-1 and TRBJ2-7, the complete variable domain is KAGVTQTPRYLIKTRGQQVTLSCSPISGHRSVSWYQQTPGQGLQFLFEYFSETQRNKGNFPGRFSGRQFSNSRSEMNVSTLELGDSALYLCASLWVSRVRYEQYFGPGTRLTVT.

Remarks on this clonotype: This could be a read error, since a much larger clone is one nucleotide away. A read error is likely, as this CDR3 ends without the conserved phenylalanine or tryptophan. The CDR3 loop reads CASSLVLAGPYEQYL. The CDR3 DNA is TGCGCCAGCAGCTTGGTTTTAGCGGGACCCTACGAGCAGTACCTC. This chain joins TRBV5-1 and TRBJ2-7; 8 bases fit TRBD2. Germline V CDR1 and CDR2: SGHRS, YFSETQ. CDR3 length equals 15 residues. V was pared by 0 bases and J by 2 bases, with 4 bases of the junction left unmatched.

This chain connects TRBV3-1 to TRBJ2-7; TRBD2 aligns across 8 bases. CDR3 length equals 16 residues. V gave up 0 bases and J gave up 3 bases; unmatched junction bases: 7. Germline-derived CDR1 and CDR2 are LGHDT and YNNKEL (reference sequence). The CDR3 DNA reads as TGTGCCAGCAGCCAAGATTTCCAGCGGGAGAACTACGAGCAGTACTTC. It yields the protein CASSQDFQRENYEQYF.

This clonotype turned up a few times. V is TRBV4-1 and J is TRBJ2-3, with 14 positions matching TRBD2. With 4 bases clipped from V and 1 base from J, the junction kept 7 bases outside the gene matches. CDR3 length: 18 residues. CDR1 and CDR2 (germline): MGHRA, YSYEKL. In DNA, the CDR3 is TGCGCCAGCAGCCTCCCGGGACTAGCGGGAGCGGGCACAGATACGCAGTATTTT. Its protein product is CASSLPGLAGAGTDTQYF.

This clonotype occurred many times. J is TRBJ2-3 and V is TRBV20-1; the match to TRBD2 covers 10 bases. Germline V gene lookup returns CDR1 DFQATT and CDR2 SNEGSKA (reference sequence). The CDR3 contains 13 residues. V lost 6 bases, J lost 3 bases, and 3 bases stayed unmatched. CDR3 DNA sequence: TGCAGTGCCCTGACTAGCGGGACAGATACGCAGTATTTT. This codes for CSALTSGTDTQYF.

This clonotype was observed at least ten times. This chain connects TRBV7-2 to TRBJ2-3; TRBD1 is a possible D gene (6 bases). V shed 5 bases and J shed 1 base, with 10 bases lying between them. This CDR3 is 14 amino acids long. CDR1 is SGHTA, CDR2 FQGNSA, per germline. Here the CDR3 DNA reads TGTGCCAGCAGCGTCAGGGGCCGCACAGATACGCAGTATTTT. It is translated as CASSVRGRTDTQYF.

The table lists this clonotype with many counts. This chain links TRBV20-1 with TRBJ2-1; 9 bases line up with TRBD2. Per germline, CDR1 DFQATT and CDR2 SNEGSKA (reference sequence). V lost 1 base, J lost 6 bases, and 7 bases stayed unmatched. The CDR3 is 15 amino acids. The CDR3 is CSARVPGLAFNEQFF. The DNA of the CDR3 is TGCAGTGCTAGAGTACCGGGACTAGCCTTCAATGAGCAGTTCTTC.

In this sample, this clonotype turned up many times. In DNA form, the CDR3 reads TGTGCCAGCAGTTTATGGGGTGGCTACACCTTC. This encodes CASSLWGGYTF. The chain couples TRBV28 to TRBJ1-2; D ambiguous. This CDR3 region has 11 residues. Trimming cost V 0 bases and J 7 bases, with 3 bases left between them. Germline loops: CDR1 MDHEN, CDR2 SYDVKM.

There are many counts of this clonotype. This rearrangement joins TRBV10-1 to TRBJ2-7, with a possible D match to TRBD2 (6 bases). The CDR3 has 14 residues. V was trimmed by 8 bases and J by 2 bases, leaving 16 bases between them. Germline CDR1 is WNHNN and CDR2 is SYGVQD (reference sequence). The CDR3 is CASSPGGSPYEQYF. The DNA for the CDR3 is TGCGCCAGCTCCCCCGGGGGTTCGCCCTACGAGCAGTACTTC.

Many counts were recorded for this clonotype. This chain uses TRBV20-1 with TRBJ1-2; D is perhaps TRBD1 (5 bases). V lost 8 bases, J lost 5 bases, and 21 bases lay in between. There are 14 residues in the CDR3. The germline V gene encodes CDR1 DFQATT and CDR2 SNEGSKA (reference sequence). DNA of the CDR3: TGCAGTCTTCTCCCCGCAGGCAGGGTTTATGGCTACACCTTC. Translating it yields CSLLPAGRVYGYTF.

This clonotype was picked up one time. The chain employs TRBV5-1 and TRBJ2-7, with D perhaps TRBD1 (5 bases). In germline, CDR1 is SGHRS, CDR2 YFSETQ. Deletions cut 1 base from V and 3 bases from J, with 20 bases between. This CDR3 is 17 amino acids long. The CDR3 DNA reads as TGCGCCAGCAGCTTGAGGGGCGCCACAGGATCAGGCTACGAGCAGTACTTC. Translating gives CASSLRGATGSGYEQYF. Combining the CDR3 with reference TRBV5-1 and TRBJ2-7 gives the whole variable domain KAGVTQTPRYLIKTRGQQVTLSCSPISGHRSVSWYQQTPGQGLQFLFEYFSETQRNKGNFPGRFSGRQFSNSRSEMNVSTLELGDSALYLCASSLRGATGSGYEQYFGPGTRLTVT.